This TCR beta chain was found in a study of blood T cell repertoires in COVID-19. Across the study: Acute-phase and convalescent COVID-19 samples originated in the United States, Italy and Spain. PBMCs, B-cell-depleted T cells, or T cells were the source of the cDNA or gDNA that made up the material.

In the original analysis: It was from reference gene primer amplification that nucleated cell counts were estimated. Repertoires were generated with immunoSEQ multiplex PCR, while TCRdb's copy carries only in-frame clones and drops some. The V and J calls and the clone size are those of that table, but D and trimming were determined from the DNA. The table lists about 43,000 clones, approximately 80% of them singletons, with about a quarter in the top ten. Looked up from germline, CDR1 is MNHNY and CDR2 is SVGAGI (reference sequence). The CDR3 consists of 16 residues. Trimming took 0 bases from V and 4 from J; bases not matched to a gene: 5.

This chain uses TRBV6-6 with TRBJ1-2; the match to TRBD1 covers 10 bases. Sequenced: peripheral blood. The sequence derives from a woman aged 55 to 70 with acute or convalescent COVID-19. CDR3 nucleotide sequence: TGTGCCAGCAGTTACTCGGGACAGGGGAAGTCCTATGGCTACACCTTC. Translation: CASSYSGQGKSYGYTF.